This T cell receptor beta chain derives from a study of cytotoxic CD8 clonotypes in ibrutinib-treated CLL. Study-wide results and caveats: Public clonotypes, rarely seen, contracted or held steady on treatment. At baseline, clonality was higher than in age-matched healthy donors and correlated with CD8+ counts.

Only in-frame clones appear in the TCRdb table, and some are missing; sequencing was by immunoSEQ multiplex PCR. The sample records more than 200,000 clones, just over 70% being singletons. CDR3 length: 17 amino acids. V lost 4 bases, J lost 0 bases, and 19 bases lay in between. Germline V gives CDR1 SGDLS, CDR2 YYNGEE. Note on this clone: Its matching antigen is unknown.

The sequenced sample was PBMCs, obtained after 12 months of ibrutinib treatment. The chain combines TRBV9 with TRBJ1-2; D is undetermined. The receptor was isolated from a human donor with chronic lymphocytic leukemia. The CDR3 DNA follows: TGTGCCAGCAGCCTCGTTAGTTTAACGTTAGCTAACTATGGCTACACCTTC. It specifies CASSLVSLTLANYGYTF.